The 18 T cell receptor beta chains in this list originate from one sample, sequenced in a study of T-cell memory formation after mild COVID-19. TCRdb analysed the 5' RACE reads with MiXCR anew, one entry per CDR3 protein. The sample lists a few hundred thousand distinct CDR3 sequences, roughly a tenth occurring once. Specimen: PBMCs or a T cell subset sorted from them (not recorded which). The receptor source for this set is a man aged 18 to 30 who had mild COVID-19 (a few samples of this study predate the infection). Cell type and time point are not known.

This clonotype has more than one count but fewer than ten. V and J are TRBV6-6 and TRBJ2-2; no firm D call. This CDR3 comprises 16 residues. Trimming removed 6 bases from V and 0 bases from J, with 14 bases in between. Looked up from germline, CDR1 is MNHNY and CDR2 is SVGAGI (reference sequence). CDR3 residues: CASSPDLAANTGELFF. CDR3 bases: TGTGCCAGCAGCCCTGACTTGGCGGCGAACACCGGGGAGCTGTTTTTT.

This rearrangement joins TRBV6-1 to TRBJ1-5, with D unclear. This CDR3 region has 14 residues. V lost 2 bases, J lost 7 bases, and 12 bases lay in between. Per germline, CDR1 MNHNS and CDR2 SASEGT. CDR3 nucleotides: TGTGCCAGCAGTGAAATGGTGGGCTACCAGCCCCAGCATTTT. Protein sequence: CASSEMVGYQPQHF.

This clonotype was counted ten times or more. This chain joins TRBV12-3 or TRBV12-4 and TRBJ1-6, with D uncertain. The CDR3 spans 12 residues. V was trimmed by 8 bases and J by 4 bases, leaving 6 bases between them. CDR3 bases: TGTGCCAGCGGGGTTTATAATTCACCCCTCCACTTT. It is translated as CASGVYNSPLHF.

The CDR3 loop reads CAIMGAGNTEAFF. DNA for the CDR3: TGTGCCATCATGGGGGCAGGGAACACTGAAGCTTTCTTT. The genes are TRBV10-3 and TRBJ1-1; D possibly corresponds to TRBD1 (6 bases). This CDR3 is built from 13 residues. With 7 bases removed from V and 1 base from J, the gap between germline ends came to 10 bases. The germline CDR1 and CDR2 sequences are ENHRY and SYGVKD.

This clonotype was found many times. The chain joins TRBV12-3 or TRBV12-4 to TRBJ2-7; either TRBD1 or TRBD2 may supply D (5 bases each). The ends were cut back, 3 bases at V and 4 bases at J, with 13 bases in the middle. This CDR3 contains 14 residues. The CDR3 here is CASSLGQDLYEQYF. The CDR3 DNA reads as TGTGCCAGCAGTTTGGGGCAGGACTTATACGAGCAGTACTTC.

This clonotype was counted at least ten times. The genes are TRBV24-1 and TRBJ2-3, with 7 bases identical to TRBD1. Looked up from germline, CDR1 is KGHDR and CDR2 is SFDVKD. The CDR3 is 15 residues long. V shed 0 bases, J shed 1 base, and the junction held 0 bases outside the gene matches. CDR3: CATSDLTGGTDTQYF. CDR3 in DNA: TGTGCCACCAGTGATTTGACAGGGGGCACAGATACGCAGTATTTT.

This clonotype was counted only a few times. The genes are TRBV23-1 and TRBJ2-7, with unresolved D. TRBV23-1 is an open reading frame whose function is uncertain. This CDR3 contains 18 residues. V was clipped by 4 bases and J by 3 bases, with 25 bases between them. Here the CDR3 reads CASSRSGRINRLYYEQYV. Here the CDR3 DNA reads TGCGCCAGCAGTCGATCAGGACGGATCAACCGACTTTACTACGAGCAGTACGTC.

The V call is TRBV5-1, the J call TRBJ2-5; D remains ambiguous. The germline V gene encodes CDR1 SGHRS and CDR2 YFSETQ. Trimming removed 7 bases from V and 0 bases from J, with 16 bases in between. This CDR3 has 15 amino acids. As DNA, the CDR3 is TGCGCCAGCCGCGTTCCCCTGGCGTACCAAGAGACCCAGTACTTC. Its protein is CASRVPLAYQETQYF.

This chain links TRBV10-3 with TRBJ2-7, with 8 bases lining up with TRBD1. V lost 3 bases to trimming and J lost 2 bases; unmatched junction nucleotides: 0. This CDR3 is 13 amino acids long. Germline lookup yields CDR1 ENHRY and CDR2 SYGVKD. The CDR3 sequence: CAISEQGAYEQYF. The CDR3 nucleotides are TGTGCCATCAGTGAACAGGGGGCCTACGAGCAGTACTTC.

The rearrangement uses TRBV7-2 and TRBJ2-7; possible D gene TRBD2, 5 bases. In germline, CDR1 is SGHTA, CDR2 FQGNSA. V was cut by 5 bases and J by 6 bases, with 14 bases left in between. CDR3 size: 13 residues. The CDR3 here is CASSTGPEGEQYV. CDR3 DNA sequence: TGTGCCAGCAGCACCGGACCCGAGGGCGAGCAGTACGTC.

The chain combines TRBV7-2 with TRBJ2-1, with 10 positions matching TRBD1. The CDR3 loop spans 15 amino acids. Looked up from germline, CDR1 is SGHTA and CDR2 is FQGNSA. The J segment lost 8 bases and the V segment lost 3 bases, leaving 7 bases of the junction unmatched. The CDR3 here is CASSFRQGASHEQFF. DNA of the CDR3: TGTGCCAGCAGCTTCCGACAGGGGGCGTCCCATGAGCAGTTCTTC.

The chain links TRBV24-1 to TRBJ1-1; D is uncertain. V lost 0 bases and J 11 bases, leaving 9 bases between the germline ends. In germline, CDR1 is KGHDR, CDR2 SFDVKD. The CDR3 covers 12 residues. The CDR3 protein is CATSDLTGGAFF. CDR3 nucleotide sequence: TGTGCCACCAGTGATTTGACGGGTGGCGCTTTCTTT.

This clonotype was seen a few times. The chain is built from TRBV7-2 and TRBJ1-4; 7 bases align to TRBD1. This CDR3 comprises 14 residues. V lost 5 bases, J lost 7 bases, and 7 bases stayed unmatched. Looked up from germline, CDR1 is SGHTA and CDR2 is FQGNSA. For the CDR3, the DNA is TGTGCCAGCAGCCCCGCAGGGGGAGGTGAAAAACTGTTTTTT. Translated: CASSPAGGGEKLFF.

This chain connects TRBV15 to TRBJ2-5, with TRBD2 identical over 11 bases. V shed 0 bases, J shed 3 bases, and the junction held 3 bases outside the gene matches. CDR3 length: 16 residues. The germline CDR1 and CDR2 sequences are LNHNV and YYDKDF (reference sequence). The CDR3 DNA is TGTGCCACCAGCAGAGAAAGGGGACTAGCGGAAGAGACCCAGTACTTC. Translated, it gives CATSRERGLAEETQYF.

V and J are TRBV6-2 or TRBV6-3 and TRBJ2-5; 9 bases are a match to TRBD1. V lost 8 bases to trimming and J lost 3 bases; unmatched junction nucleotides: 7. The CDR3 sequence is 14 residues long. Per the germline V gene, CDR1 is MNHEY and CDR2 is SVGEGT. CDR3 sequence reads: CASRRDRVEETQYF. Here the CDR3 DNA reads TGTGCCAGCCGCCGGGACAGGGTAGAAGAGACCCAGTACTTC.

This sequence joins TRBV9 and TRBJ2-7; TRBD1 agrees at 7 bases. CDR1 SGDLS and CDR2 YYNGEE come from the germline V gene. J was trimmed by 1 base and V by 4 bases; bases with no gene match: 5. The CDR3 is 14 amino acids. In DNA form, the CDR3 reads TGTGCCAGCAGCCTTCGGGACAGTTCCTACGAGCAGTACTTC. This encodes CASSLRDSSYEQYF.

This clonotype has more than one count but fewer than ten. The chain couples TRBV20-1 to TRBJ1-6; no clear D. This CDR3 comprises 14 residues. The V gene's germline CDR1 is DFQATT and CDR2 SNEGSKA (reference sequence). CDR3 sequence reads: CGTAGLVANSPLHF. As DNA, the CDR3 is TGCGGCACGGCCGGTCTGGTTGCAAATTCACCCCTCCACTTT.

This clonotype was picked up many times. The V and J genes are TRBV2 and TRBJ1-1, with D perhaps TRBD1 (5 bases). The germline V gene encodes CDR1 SNHLY and CDR2 FYNNEI. The CDR3 contains 13 residues. V was shortened by 2 bases and J by 3 bases, with 7 bases between the two germline ends. The CDR3 reads CASSEQGDTEAFF. DNA of the CDR3: TGTGCCAGCAGTGAACAGGGAGACACTGAAGCTTTCTTT.